The source of this TCR beta chain is a study of regulatory T cells in long-lasting Graves disease. With iRepertoire HTBI primers and Arm-PCR of CDR3 regions, TCR beta libraries were built. TCRdb passed the multiplex PCR reads through MiXCR, listing each CDR3 protein once. This table holds roughly 380,000 distinct CDR3 sequences, 16% found once. This clonotype was picked up many times. Antigen specificity is unknown. General study results and limits: Public clonotype sharing was higher in persistent than newly diagnosed patients.

Time point denoted: newly diagnosed GD, antithyroid drugs for less than 3 months. Researchers made the TCR library from RNA that was extracted from PBMCs. V lost 3 bases, J lost 5 bases, and 7 bases lay in between. Germline assignment: CDR1 SEHNR and CDR2 FQNEAQ (reference sequence). The CDR3 spans 12 residues. These data also formed part of another study, on T cells in Graves' hyperthyroidism and ophthalmopathy. That study reports: An initial round of RT-PCR targeting the TCR CDR3 relied on the HTBI primer set.

The sequence derives from a man aged 35-49 years with Graves disease. Sequences were derived from peripheral blood mononuclear cells (PBMCs), sampled at new diagnosis, from a patient treated with antithyroid drugs. The chain couples TRBV7-9 to TRBJ2-5; D is unresolved. CDR3 sequence (DNA): TGTGCCAGCAGCTTTCAGTGGGAGACCCAGTACTTC. It yields the protein CASSFQWETQYF.